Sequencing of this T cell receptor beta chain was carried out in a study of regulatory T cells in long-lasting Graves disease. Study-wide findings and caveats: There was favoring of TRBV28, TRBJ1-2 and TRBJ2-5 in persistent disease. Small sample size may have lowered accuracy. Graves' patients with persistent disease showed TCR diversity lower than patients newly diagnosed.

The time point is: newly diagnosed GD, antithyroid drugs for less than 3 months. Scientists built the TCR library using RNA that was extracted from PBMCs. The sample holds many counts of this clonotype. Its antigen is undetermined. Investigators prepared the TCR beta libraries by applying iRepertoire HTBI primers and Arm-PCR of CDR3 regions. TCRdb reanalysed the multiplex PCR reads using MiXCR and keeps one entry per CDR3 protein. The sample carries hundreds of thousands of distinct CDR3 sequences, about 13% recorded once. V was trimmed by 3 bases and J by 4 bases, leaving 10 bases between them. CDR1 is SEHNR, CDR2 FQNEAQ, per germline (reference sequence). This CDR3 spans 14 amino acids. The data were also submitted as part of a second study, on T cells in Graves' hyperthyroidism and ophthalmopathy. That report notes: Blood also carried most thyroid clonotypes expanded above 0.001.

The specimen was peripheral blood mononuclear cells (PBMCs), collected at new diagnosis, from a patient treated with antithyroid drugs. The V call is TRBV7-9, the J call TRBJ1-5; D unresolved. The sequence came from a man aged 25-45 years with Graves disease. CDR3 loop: CASSLMDGNQPQHF. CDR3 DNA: TGTGCCAGCAGCTTGATGGACGGTAATCAGCCCCAGCATTTT.